This T cell receptor beta chain was retrieved from a study of T cells in localized non-small cell lung cancer. Study-wide points: Adjacent lung had a median about 57 of the 100 largest tumor clones. Because sequencing included only one region (of the tumor), heterogeneity remains possible. In the blood, greater T cell density corresponded to longer overall survival.

Points on this clone: The antigen remains undetermined.

The table came from immunoSEQ multiplex PCR; TCRdb's copy has only in-frame clones and leaves some out. The sample has around 35,000 clones; 85% to 95% are singletons. Trimming stripped 3 bases from V and 6 bases from J, with 3 bases between. This CDR3 contains 10 residues. The germline CDR1 and CDR2 sequences are SQVTM and ANQGSEA. This sample comprised peripheral blood mononuclear cells, obtained before any cancer treatment. V gene TRBV29-1 combines with J gene TRBJ2-1; D is uncertain. This sequence was found in a female donor at least 60 years old with stage II lung adenocarcinoma. CDR3 sequence (DNA): TGCAGCGTTGAGCGCAATGAGCAGTTCTTC. Translating it yields CSVERNEQFF.